What follows are 24 T cell receptor beta chains derived from one specimen sequenced in a study of T cells in Graves' hyperthyroidism and ophthalmopathy. Amplified regions were TCR beta CDR3 sequences from RNA transcripts. The TCR CDR3 first-round RT-PCR relied on the HTBI primer set. TCRdb reprocessed the multiplex PCR reads via MiXCR and lists one record per CDR3 protein. The repertoire includes around 450,000 distinct CDR3 sequences, roughly 13% of them detected once, and approximately 5.8% sits in the top ten. The sequencing input was blood. These receptors came from a young woman with Graves' hyperthyroidism.

This clonotype was counted ten times or more. J is TRBJ1-6 and V is TRBV12-3 or TRBV12-4; a possible D gene is TRBD1 (6 bases). Trimming left V 3 bases short and J 10 bases short, with 10 bases between. The CDR3 covers 13 residues. The CDR3 region is CASSFQGRSPLHF. The CDR3 DNA reads as TGTGCCAGCAGTTTCCAGGGGCGGTCACCCCTCCACTTT.

This clonotype has just a few counts. The chain is built from TRBV5-1 and TRBJ2-2; the D gene is possibly TRBD2 (5 bases). Germline V gives CDR1 SGHRS, CDR2 YFSETQ. Trimming took off 3 bases at V and 14 bases at J, with 14 bases between the two ends. CDR3 length equals 12 residues. The CDR3 nucleotides are TGCGCCAGCAGCTGGGATCTGGGGAGACTGTTTTTT. This gives the protein CASSWDLGRLFF.

This clonotype was counted ten times or more. The rearrangement links TRBV6-1 to TRBJ1-5, with D possibly being TRBD1 (6 bases). Germline V gives CDR1 MNHNS, CDR2 SASEGT. Deletions cut 8 bases from V and 4 bases from J, with 18 bases between. This CDR3 spans 15 amino acids. The chain's CDR3 is CASQYGGAGNQPQHF. Here the CDR3 DNA reads TGTGCCAGCCAATACGGGGGGGCAGGGAATCAGCCCCAGCATTTT.

This clonotype was detected ten times or more. The chain is built from TRBV6-1 and TRBJ1-1; D is uncertain. The germline CDR1 and CDR2 sequences are MNHNS and SASEGT. Trimming left V 5 bases short and J 0 bases short, with 10 bases between. CDR3 length: 14 residues. The DNA of the CDR3 is TGTGCCAGCAGTTATGGGCGGATGAACACTGAAGCTTTCTTT. Protein product: CASSYGRMNTEAFF.

At least ten counts were recorded for this clonotype. This chain joins TRBV29-1 and TRBJ2-3; 8 bases agree with TRBD1. J gave up 2 bases and V 7 bases, and 5 bases lay outside the gene matches. The CDR3 runs to 13 residues. Germline-derived CDR1 and CDR2 are SQVTM and ANQGSEA. In DNA form, the CDR3 reads TGCAGCGACTCGACAGGGGACACAGATACGCAGTATTTT. It specifies CSDSTGDTDTQYF.

In its sample, this clonotype was seen many times. The genes are TRBV9 and TRBJ1-2; 7 bases map to TRBD1. With 3 bases clipped from V and 5 bases from J, the junction kept 13 bases outside the gene matches. The CDR3 is 16 amino acids. Per germline, CDR1 SGDLS and CDR2 YYNGEE. CDR3 sequence: CASSDVPRDRPYGYTF. The DNA of the CDR3 is TGTGCCAGCAGCGATGTACCCAGGGACAGACCATATGGCTACACCTTC.

This clonotype was picked up many times. This sequence joins TRBV28 and TRBJ1-5; 9 nucleotides match TRBD1. This CDR3 is built from 15 residues. The V gene's germline CDR1 is MDHEN and CDR2 SYDVKM. The junction had 5 bases not matched to a gene; V was cut back by 6 bases and J by 2 bases. This chain's CDR3 is CASRTGGAGNQPQHF. DNA for the CDR3: TGTGCCAGCAGAACAGGGGGCGCAGGCAATCAGCCCCAGCATTTT.

The chain recombines TRBV9 with TRBJ2-1, with D maybe TRBD1 (6 bases). The CDR3 covers 16 residues. V was cut by 1 base and J by 1 base, with 12 bases left in between. The germline gives CDR1 SGDLS, CDR2 YYNGEE. This chain's CDR3 is CASSVLGQGSYNEQFF. In DNA form, the CDR3 reads TGTGCCAGCAGCGTACTAGGTCAGGGGTCCTACAATGAGCAGTTCTTC.

A note on this clonotype: A much more abundant neighbour one base away suggests this may be a read error. This chain links TRBV27 with TRBJ2-5; 7 bases line up with TRBD2. Unmatched junction bases numbered 8, after V lost 6 bases and J lost 10 bases. Germline values: CDR1 MNHEY, CDR2 SMNVEV (reference sequence). The CDR3 is 12 amino acids. The CDR3 loop reads CASRRASGYQYF. The DNA for the CDR3 is TGTGCCAGCAGACGGGCTAGCGGTTACCAGTACTTC.

This clonotype came up many times. The chain couples TRBV6-1 to TRBJ1-1, with a tentative D call TRBD1 (5 bases). The germline V gene has CDR1 MNHNS and CDR2 SASEGT. V gave up 9 bases and J gave up 4 bases, with 15 bases separating them. The CDR3 extends over 13 amino acids. The CDR3 protein is CASFREEGTEAFF. The CDR3 nucleotides are TGTGCCAGTTTCAGGGAAGAGGGCACTGAAGCTTTCTTT.

The gene calls are TRBV3-1 and TRBJ2-6; 13 bases are a match to TRBD2. Looked up from germline, CDR1 is LGHDT and CDR2 is YNNKEL (reference sequence). V shed 2 bases and J 1 base; nucleotides not matched to a gene: 2. The CDR3 has 18 amino acids. Written as DNA, the CDR3 is TGTGCCAGCAGCCAATCGGGACTAGCGGGGTCTGGGGCCAACGTCCTGACTTTC. Translated, it gives CASSQSGLAGSGANVLTF.

This clonotype was seen only a few times. The chain employs TRBV5-8 and TRBJ2-5, with 9 positions matching TRBD1. The V gene's germline CDR1 is SGHTS and CDR2 YDEGEE. V lost 4 bases and J lost 5; bases outside the gene matches: 12. The CDR3 is made up of 16 amino acids. CDR3 nucleotide sequence: TGTGCCAGCAGCCAGGAACCGGGACAGGGCGGGGAGACCCAGTACTTC. Translation: CASSQEPGQGGETQYF.

This clonotype appeared many times. In DNA, the CDR3 is TGTGCCAGCAGTTATTGGCGGGAGGGAGGGGAGACCCAGTACTTC. The encoded protein is CASSYWREGGETQYF. The V and J genes are TRBV6-1 and TRBJ2-5; 9 bases align to TRBD2. CDR3 length: 15 residues. Germline V lookup: CDR1 MNHNS, CDR2 SASEGT. V lost 5 bases, J lost 5 bases, and 9 bases stayed unmatched.

This clonotype was found a few times. The chain is built from TRBV19 and TRBJ2-1, with 7 bases aligning to TRBD2. Germline-derived CDR1 and CDR2 are LNHDA and SQIVND (reference sequence). The J segment lost 9 bases and the V segment lost 3 bases, leaving 8 bases of the junction unmatched. This CDR3 is built from 14 residues. Here the CDR3 DNA reads TGTGCCAGTAGTATCGGGGGAGGGCTAGTTGAGCAGTTCTTC. It codes for CASSIGGGLVEQFF.

This clonotype was recorded many times. This chain uses TRBV27 with TRBJ1-1, with TRBD1 matching 7 bases. Germline-derived CDR1 and CDR2 are MNHEY and SMNVEV (reference sequence). The CDR3 spans 14 residues. With V trimmed by 8 bases and J by 5 bases, 11 bases remained unmatched. CDR3 in amino acids: CASGKQGLVTEAFF. The CDR3 DNA sequence: TGTGCCAGCGGTAAACAGGGGTTAGTAACTGAAGCTTTCTTT.

The chain has TRBV30 and TRBJ1-2; no definite D call. Germline V lookup: CDR1 GTSNPN, CDR2 SVGIG (reference sequence). This CDR3 has 11 amino acids. The ends were cut back, 3 bases at V and 3 bases at J, with 5 bases in the middle. This chain's CDR3 is CAWRLYYGYTF. The CDR3 DNA follows: TGTGCCTGGAGGCTATACTATGGCTACACCTTC.

This clonotype has ten or more counts. The chain couples TRBV28 to TRBJ1-2, with 8 bases identical to TRBD1. The CDR3 spans 16 residues. Per the germline V gene, CDR1 is MDHEN and CDR2 is SYDVKM. J lost 6 bases, V lost 6 bases, and 15 bases had no gene match. The CDR3 protein is CASRRDRRNLGDGYTF. The CDR3 region has the DNA TGTGCCAGCAGACGGGACAGGCGAAACCTAGGAGATGGCTACACCTTC.

This clonotype was observed many times. The chain joins TRBV7-8 to TRBJ2-2; D not certain. Trimming took 1 base from V and 2 from J, leaving 17 bases between them. The V gene's germline CDR1 is SGHVS and CDR2 FQNEAQ. The CDR3 covers 18 residues. CDR3 nucleotides: TGTGCCAGCAGCTTAGATTACACCCACCGGATAAACACCGGGGAGCTGTTTTTT. Amino acid sequence: CASSLDYTHRINTGELFF.

This clonotype appeared many times. V is TRBV12-3 or TRBV12-4 and J is TRBJ1-1; D not resolved. V lost 3 bases to trimming and J lost 6 bases, with 8 bases between them. This CDR3 comprises 12 residues. The CDR3 reads CASSLISAEAFF. CDR3 nucleotides: TGTGCCAGCAGTTTGATCTCGGCTGAAGCTTTCTTT.

This clonotype came up many times. V and J are TRBV12-3 or TRBV12-4 and TRBJ2-5; TRBD1 agrees at 9 bases. Losses at the gene ends were 6 bases for V and 5 bases for J; bases not matched to a gene: 10. There are 15 residues in the CDR3. CDR3: CASSDQGQGLETQYF. The CDR3 DNA is TGTGCCAGCAGCGATCAGGGACAGGGTCTGGAGACCCAGTACTTC.

This clonotype was counted at least ten times. CDR3 nucleotide sequence: TGCAGTGCTTCGGACAGGGCCAGCACAGATACGCAGTATTTT. The encoded protein is CSASDRASTDTQYF. The genes are TRBV20-1 and TRBJ2-3; TRBD1 matches at 8 bases. CDR1 DFQATT and CDR2 SNEGSKA come from the germline V gene (reference sequence). Losses at the gene ends were 5 bases for V and 0 bases for J; bases not matched to a gene: 4. The CDR3 has 14 amino acids.

The sample holds a few counts of this clonotype. The rearrangement uses TRBV12-3 or TRBV12-4 and TRBJ1-5; D possibly corresponds to TRBD1 (6 bases). The CDR3 totals 14 residues. V gave up 1 base and J gave up 11 bases, with 15 bases separating them. CDR3 in DNA: TGTGCCAGCAGTTTAGAGCCCAGGGGTAAAGCCCAGCATTTT. This gives the protein CASSLEPRGKAQHF.

This clonotype was detected many times. This sequence joins TRBV5-4 and TRBJ1-1; 8 bases align to TRBD1. The CDR3 contains 15 residues. Germline V gives CDR1 SGHNT, CDR2 YYREEE (reference sequence). Unmatched junction bases numbered 8, after V lost 4 bases and J lost 3 bases. CDR3 sequence: CASSGPRGRDTEAFF. For the CDR3, the DNA is TGTGCCAGCAGCGGACCCAGGGGGCGTGACACTGAAGCTTTCTTT.

In this sample, this clonotype turned up a few times. The chain carries TRBV20-1 and TRBJ2-5, with 10 bases lining up with TRBD2. The length of the CDR3 is 13 residues. The ends lost 7 bases at V and 5 bases at J; junction bases unmatched: 7. Germline V CDR1 and CDR2: DFQATT, SNEGSKA (reference sequence). CDR3 coding DNA: TGCAGTGAAAGCGGGAGGGCCGTTGAGACCCAGTACTTC. Amino acids: CSESGRAVETQYF.